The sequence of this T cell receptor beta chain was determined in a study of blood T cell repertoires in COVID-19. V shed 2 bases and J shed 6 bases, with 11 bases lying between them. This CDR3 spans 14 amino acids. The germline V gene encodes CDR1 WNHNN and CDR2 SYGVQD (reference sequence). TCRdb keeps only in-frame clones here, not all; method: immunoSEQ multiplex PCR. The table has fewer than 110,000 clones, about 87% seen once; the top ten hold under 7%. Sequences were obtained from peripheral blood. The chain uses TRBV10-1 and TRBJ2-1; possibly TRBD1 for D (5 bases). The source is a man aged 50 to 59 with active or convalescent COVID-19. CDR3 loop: CASSERGDSNEQFF. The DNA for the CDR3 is TGCGCCAGCAGTGAGAGGGGCGATTCCAATGAGCAGTTCTTC.